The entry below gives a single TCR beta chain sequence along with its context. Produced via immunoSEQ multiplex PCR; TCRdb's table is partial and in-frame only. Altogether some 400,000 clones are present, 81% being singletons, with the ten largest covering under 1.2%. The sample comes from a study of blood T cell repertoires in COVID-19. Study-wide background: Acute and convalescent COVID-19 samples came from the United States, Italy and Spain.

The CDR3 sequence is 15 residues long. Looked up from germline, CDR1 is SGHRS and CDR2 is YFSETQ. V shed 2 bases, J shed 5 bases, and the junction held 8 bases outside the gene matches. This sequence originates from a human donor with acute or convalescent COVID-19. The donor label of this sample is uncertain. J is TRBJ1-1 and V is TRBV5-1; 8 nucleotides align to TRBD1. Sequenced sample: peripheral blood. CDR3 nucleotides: TGCGCCAGCAGCTTACGACAGGGGTCAGTTACTGAAGCTTTCTTT. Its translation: CASSLRQGSVTEAFF.